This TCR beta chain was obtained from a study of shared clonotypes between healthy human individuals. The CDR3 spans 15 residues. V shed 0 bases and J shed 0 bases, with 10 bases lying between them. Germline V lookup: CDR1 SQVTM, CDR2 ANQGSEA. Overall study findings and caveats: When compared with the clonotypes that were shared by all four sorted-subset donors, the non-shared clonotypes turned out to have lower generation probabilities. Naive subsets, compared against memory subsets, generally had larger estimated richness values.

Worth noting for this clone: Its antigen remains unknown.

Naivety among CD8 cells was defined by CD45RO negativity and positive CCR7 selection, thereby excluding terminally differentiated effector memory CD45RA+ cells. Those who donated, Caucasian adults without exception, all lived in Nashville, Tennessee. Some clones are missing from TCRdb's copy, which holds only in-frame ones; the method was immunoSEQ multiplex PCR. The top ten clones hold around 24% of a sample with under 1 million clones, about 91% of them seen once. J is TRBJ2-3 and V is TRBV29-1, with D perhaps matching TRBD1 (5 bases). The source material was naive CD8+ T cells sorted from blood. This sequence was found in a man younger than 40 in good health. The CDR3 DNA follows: TGCAGCGTTGAAGAGGGGCGATCTAGCACAGATACGCAGTATTTT. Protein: CSVEEGRSSTDTQYF.